This TCR beta chain was profiled in a study of blood T cell repertoires in COVID-19. Study-level background: PBMCs, B-cell-depleted T cells, or T cells provided the cDNA or gDNA that made up the material.

The method was immunoSEQ multiplex PCR; TCRdb's version includes in-frame clones alone and lacks a portion of them. The data contain some 180,000 clones, around 85% of them seen just once; the ten biggest clones take up about 8.1%. The sequence was collected from a woman aged 80 or over with COVID-19, enrolled during active disease. The specimen was peripheral blood.

For the CDR3, the DNA is TGCGCCAGCAGCTGGGACAGGATTAACTATGGCTACACCTTC. Protein product: CASSWDRINYGYTF. This rearrangement joins TRBV5-1 to TRBJ1-2; the match to TRBD1 covers 8 bases. Germline CDR1 is SGHRS and CDR2 is YFSETQ. J gave up 1 base and V 3 bases, and 2 bases lay outside the gene matches. The CDR3 is 14 residues long.